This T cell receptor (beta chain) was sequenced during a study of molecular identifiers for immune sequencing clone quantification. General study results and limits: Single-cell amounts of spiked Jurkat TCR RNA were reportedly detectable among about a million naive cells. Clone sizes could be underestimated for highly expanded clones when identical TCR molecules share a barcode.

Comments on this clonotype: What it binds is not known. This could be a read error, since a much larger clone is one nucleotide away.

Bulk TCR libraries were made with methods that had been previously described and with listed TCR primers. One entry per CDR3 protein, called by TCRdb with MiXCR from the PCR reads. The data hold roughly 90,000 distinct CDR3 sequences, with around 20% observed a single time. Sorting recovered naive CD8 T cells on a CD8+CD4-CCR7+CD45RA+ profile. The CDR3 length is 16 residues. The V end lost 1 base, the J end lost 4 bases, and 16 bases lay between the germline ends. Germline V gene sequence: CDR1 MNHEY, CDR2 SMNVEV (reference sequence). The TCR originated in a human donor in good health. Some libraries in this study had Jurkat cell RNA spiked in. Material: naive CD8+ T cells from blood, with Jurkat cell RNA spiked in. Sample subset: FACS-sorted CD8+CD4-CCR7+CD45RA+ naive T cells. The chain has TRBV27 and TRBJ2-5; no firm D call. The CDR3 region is CASSLLVPRRRETQYF. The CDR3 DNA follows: TGTGCCAGCAGTTTATTGGTCCCGCGCCGCCGAGAGACCCAGTACTTC.